This is a list of T cell receptor beta chains from one sample in a study of cytomegalovirus exposure and HLA in healthy donors. Assay used: immunoSEQ multiplex PCR; TCRdb lists only in-frame clones, some missing. The data hold about 240,000 clones, with approximately 82% observed a single time. Sequenced: PBMCs. These receptors came from a woman in her sixties or seventies in good health and CMV-seropositive. CDR3s include the opening cysteine and the closing phenylalanine or tryptophan. Fields, in order: V gene, clone size, J gene, D gene, CDR3 protein, CDR3 DNA. The D gene is left open where the match is weak. For some rows the clone size is stated as once, few or many, or as a class when expanded; others skip it.

TRBV9	once	TRBJ2-1	TRBD2	CASSATSGTYEQFF	TGTGCCAGCAGCGCGACTAGCGGGACATATGAGCAGTTCTTC
TRBV2	once	TRBJ1-4	-	CASRHDSATNEKLFF	TGTGCCAGCAGGCACGACAGTGCAACTAATGAAAAACTGTTTTTT
TRBV4-1	-	TRBJ2-7	-	CASSQEQGLSSYEQYF	TGCGCCAGCAGCCAAGAACAGGGACTAAGCTCCTACGAGCAGTACTTC
TRBV19	-	TRBJ2-3	TRBD1	CASSPSRDRFTDTQYF	TGTGCCAGTAGTCCCTCACGGGACAGATTCACAGATACGCAGTATTTT
TRBV5-1	-	TRBJ2-1	-	CASSPGSKPNSNEQFF	TGCGCCAGCAGCCCTGGGAGCAAACCCAATTCCAATGAGCAGTTCTTC
TRBV19	-	TRBJ1-2	TRBD1	CASSIGQGYGYTF	TGTGCCAGTAGTATTGGACAGGGGTATGGCTACACCTTC
TRBV29-1	-	TRBJ2-2	-	CSAQGPGELFF	TGCAGCGCTCAGGGGCCCGGGGAGCTGTTTTTT
TRBV5-1	-	TRBJ2-7	-	CASSSQGFSEQYF	TGCGCCAGCAGCTCACAGGGCTTCTCCGAGCAGTACTTC
TRBV6-6	few	TRBJ2-1	-	CAISEVVPINEQFF	TGTGCCATCAGTGAGGTCGTACCTATCAATGAGCAGTTCTTC
TRBV5-1	-	TRBJ1-4	TRBD1	CASSLAGQRQEKLFF	TGCGCCAGCAGCTTGGCGGGACAGCGCCAGGAAAAACTGTTTTTT
TRBV5-1	-	TRBJ2-2	TRBD2	CASSRPSGSTGELFF	TGCGCCAGCAGCAGACCTAGCGGGTCCACCGGGGAGCTGTTTTTT
TRBV7-7	-	TRBJ1-5	-	CASSLVRGQPQHF	TGTGCTAGCAGCTTAGTAAGGGGACAGCCCCAGCATTTT
TRBV11-3	-	TRBJ2-5	TRBD1	CASSPPGQRETQYF	TGTGCCAGCAGCCCGCCGGGACAGCGGGAGACCCAGTACTTC
TRBV19	-	TRBJ2-3	TRBD2	CASRVAGGRADTQYF	TGTGCCAGTAGAGTAGCGGGAGGGCGGGCAGATACGCAGTATTTT
TRBV10-3	-	TRBJ2-7	TRBD2	CAISESGLAGGPVPWEQYF	TGTGCCATCAGTGAGTCCGGACTAGCGGGAGGGCCTGTCCCTTGGGAGCAGTACTTC
TRBV7-2	-	TRBJ2-5	-	CASSFQGGGGETQYF	TGTGCCAGCAGCTTCCAGGGCGGGGGCGGTGAGACCCAGTACTTC
TRBV7-3	few	TRBJ2-3	TRBD2	CASSLTSGRSTDTQYF	TGTGCCAGCAGCTTAACTAGCGGGAGGAGCACAGATACGCAGTATTTT